This T cell receptor (beta chain) stems from a study of cytomegalovirus exposure and HLA in healthy donors. General study findings and limits: The classifier was said to identify cytomegalovirus status with high specificity and sensitivity. A few chains linked to CMV were shown in vitro to be specific for CMV antigens. The TCR clusters that emerged in the first cohort tended, a later analysis found, to co-occur in the 110 or so validation repertoires.

The CDR3 covers 14 residues. Germline V gene lookup returns CDR1 SGHTA and CDR2 FQGNSA. V lost 3 bases, J lost 9 bases, and 3 bases stayed unmatched. On this clone: Its antigen is unknown.

A roughly 120-subject validation cohort, separate from the roughly 670-subject first cohort, supplied the donors. Sequencing was performed with immunoSEQ multiplex PCR; in TCRdb, only in-frame clones are kept and a portion is missing. The data hold some 320,000 clones, with about nine tenths observed a single time. V gene TRBV7-2 combines with J gene TRBJ1-6; 9 bases fit TRBD1. This receptor was obtained from a woman aged 25 to 45 in good health and CMV-seropositive. Sample: PBMCs. The CDR3, as DNA: TGTGCCAGCAGCTTCGGACAGGGGTCTTCACCCCTCCACTTT. Its translation is CASSFGQGSSPLHF.